What follows describes a single T cell receptor (beta chain). This specimen comes from a study of blood T cell repertoires in COVID-19. Study-wide context: The United States, Italy and Spain were the sources of the acute and convalescent COVID-19 samples. PBMCs, B-cell-depleted T cells, or T cells provided the cDNA or gDNA that made up the material.

This CDR3 has 16 residues. The germline V and J ends were trimmed by 3 bases and 4 bases, with 16 bases remaining between them. Germline CDR1 SNHLY, CDR2 FYNNEI. How the authors handled the data: Amplifying reference gene primers gave estimates of nucleated cell counts. Clones were read by immunoSEQ multiplex PCR, and TCRdb kept only the in-frame ones, dropping some. The DNA gave D and trimming, while V, J and clone size come from that table. The repertoire includes about 87,000 clones, roughly 86% of them detected once, and around 5.2% sits in the top ten. The sequenced sample was peripheral blood. The V gene is TRBV2, the J gene TRBJ2-1; TRBD1 might be the D (6 bases). The sequence came from a man aged 35-49 years with acute or convalescent COVID-19. CDR3 region: CASSDSVPGVYNEQFF. CDR3 sequence (DNA): TGTGCCAGCAGTGACTCGGTTCCAGGGGTTTACAATGAGCAGTTCTTC.